This TCR beta chain was sequenced during a study of blood T cell repertoires in COVID-19. Study-wide context: The United States, Italy and Spain provided the acute and convalescent COVID-19 samples. Sources were T cells, B-cell-depleted T cells, or PBMCs; the material itself was cDNA or gDNA.

CDR3 length equals 15 residues. Trimming left V 4 bases short and J 3 bases short, with 15 bases between. CDR1 ENHRY and CDR2 SYGVKD come from the germline V gene. Original data processing: Amplification from reference gene primers served as the basis for estimated nucleated cell counts. Measured with immunoSEQ multiplex PCR; TCRdb has only the in-frame clones, and not every one. Clone size and V and J calls were adopted from that table, with D and trimming inferred from the DNA. The data contain some 170,000 clones, roughly 87% of them seen just once; the ten biggest clones take up approximately 9.1%.

The TCR originated in a woman in her 70s with acute or convalescent COVID-19. The V call is TRBV10-3, the J call TRBJ1-2; the D is unclear. The sample comprised peripheral blood. CDR3 in amino acids: CAISGGRGMDYGYTF. The CDR3 DNA reads as TGTGCCATCAGTGGCGGGCGGGGTATGGACTATGGCTACACCTTC.